This passage covers 30 T cell receptor beta chains from one sample sequenced in a study of CD8 T cells in Susac syndrome. RNA amounts of about 0.5 to 1 ug underwent reverse transcription with random hexamers. TCRdb recomputed calls from the immunoSEQ multiplex PCR reads with MiXCR, one row per CDR3 protein. The sample yields under 200,000 distinct CDR3 sequences, approximately 95% seen once. The material sequenced was CD4+ T cells from PBMCs. All receptors derive from a human donor with Susac syndrome.

V gene TRBV6-2 or TRBV6-3 combines with J gene TRBJ1-1; D is ambiguous. The CDR3 totals 14 residues. CDR1 and CDR2 (germline): MNHEY, SVGEGT. Deletions cut 7 bases from V and 5 bases from J, with 17 bases between. The CDR3 DNA reads TGTGCCAGCACCCGGACCCTTGAAGGGACTGAAGCTTTCTTT. This translates into CASTRTLEGTEAFF.

This clonotype was seen more than once but under ten times. The rearrangement uses TRBV30 and TRBJ2-7; unclear D gene. This CDR3 is built from 11 residues. Deletions cut 2 bases from V and 6 bases from J, with 8 bases between. The germline V gene encodes CDR1 GTSNPN and CDR2 SVGIG (reference sequence). Here the CDR3 DNA reads TGTGCCTGGAGTCTGCAGCTCGAGCAGTACTTC. The encoded protein is CAWSLQLEQYF.

J is TRBJ2-7 and V is TRBV4-3, with D perhaps matching TRBD1 or TRBD2 (5 bases each). The CDR3 is made up of 17 amino acids. Trimming removed 3 bases from V and 8 bases from J, with 26 bases in between. Germline lookup yields CDR1 LGHNA and CDR2 YSLEER. The chain's CDR3 is CASSQADLLGTELKQYV. CDR3 DNA: TGCGCCAGCAGCCAGGCCGACCTCCTAGGGACGGAGTTGAAGCAGTACGTC.

The chain joins TRBV18 to TRBJ2-5; perhaps TRBD1 as D (5 bases). The V end lost 3 bases, the J end lost 2 bases, and 10 bases lay between the germline ends. There are 14 residues in the CDR3. CDR1 is KGHSH, CDR2 LQKENI, per germline. CDR3 nucleotide sequence: TGTGCCAGCTCACCCCCCGCAGGGCAAGAGACCCAGTACTTC. Translation gives CASSPPAGQETQYF.

The rearrangement uses TRBV12-3 or TRBV12-4 and TRBJ2-3, with D hard to call. This CDR3 contains 17 residues. Trimming pared 6 bases from V and 0 bases from J, leaving 19 bases between. CDR3 sequence: CASSPQGSIFSTDTQYF. The DNA for the CDR3 is TGTGCCAGCAGCCCACAAGGGTCAATCTTTAGCACAGATACGCAGTATTTT.

Here the CDR3 reads CASSERASNNSPLHF. Here the CDR3 DNA reads TGTGCCAGCAGCGAGAGGGCGTCCAATAATTCACCCCTCCACTTT. This rearrangement joins TRBV5-4 to TRBJ1-6; no reliable D call. Deletions cut 4 bases from V and 5 bases from J, with 13 bases between. Germline V gives CDR1 SGHNT, CDR2 YYREEE (reference sequence). This CDR3 is 15 amino acids long.

In DNA form, the CDR3 reads TGTGCCAGCAGTCGCGCTCCCTACGTGGAACTGTTTTTT. Its translation: CASSRAPYVELFF. The chain joins TRBV12-3 or TRBV12-4 to TRBJ1-4; D is undetermined. This CDR3 comprises 13 residues. V was pared by 5 bases and J by 12 bases, with 16 bases between.

The chain couples TRBV12-3 or TRBV12-4 to TRBJ1-1; perhaps TRBD1 as D (6 bases). The CDR3 runs 14 residues. V lost 7 bases, J lost 1 base, and 13 bases lay in between. For the CDR3, the DNA is TGTGCCAGCATCATAGGGGGTGAGAACACTGAAGCTTTCTTT. It is translated as CASIIGGENTEAFF.

J is TRBJ1-2 and V is TRBV11-3; no reliable D call. In germline, CDR1 is SGHNT, CDR2 YENEEA. V was trimmed by 4 bases and J by 8 bases, leaving 20 bases between them. The CDR3 is made up of 15 amino acids. CDR3 amino acids: CASSSYSPFRDGYTF. The CDR3 region has the DNA TGTGCCAGCAGCTCTTATTCCCCCTTTCGCGACGGCTACACCTTC.

The J gene is TRBJ2-3, the V gene TRBV11-1, with 12 bases identical to TRBD2. Germline loops: CDR1 SGHAT, CDR2 FQDESV (reference sequence). The CDR3 runs 15 residues. V was pared by 5 bases and J by 3 bases, with 3 bases of the junction left unmatched. The CDR3, as DNA: TGTGCCAGCAGCCAAGGACTAGCGGGGACAGATACGCAGTATTTT. Translating it yields CASSQGLAGTDTQYF. The entire variable domain, with the rest obtained from reference TRBV11-1 and TRBJ2-3, is as follows: EAEVAQSPRYKITEKSQAVAFWCDPISGHATLYWYRQILGQGPELLVQFQDESVVDDSQLPKDRFSAERLKGVDSTLKIQPAELGDSAMYLCASSQGLAGTDTQYFGPGTRLTVL.

The CDR3 region is CASTPQGAYEQYF. CDR3 bases: TGCGCCAGCACACCCCAGGGCGCCTACGAGCAGTACTTC. The V call is TRBV5-1, the J call TRBJ2-7, with D possibly TRBD1 on 5 matching bases. The CDR3 has 13 amino acids. Looked up from germline, CDR1 is SGHRS and CDR2 is YFSETQ. Trimming stripped 6 bases from V and 2 bases from J, with 12 bases between.

This rearrangement joins TRBV2 to TRBJ2-2; D remains ambiguous. CDR1 is SNHLY and CDR2 is FYNNEI in the germline V gene. V was clipped by 4 bases and J by 1 base, with 4 bases between them. This CDR3 is built from 13 residues. The CDR3 region has the DNA TGTGCCAGCAGTGCCCAGAACACCGGGGAGCTGTTTTTT. Protein sequence: CASSAQNTGELFF.

The genes are TRBV6-6 and TRBJ1-5; a possible D gene is TRBD1 (5 bases). This CDR3 has 13 residues. Trimming stripped 1 base from V and 7 bases from J, with 8 bases between. In germline, CDR1 is MNHNY, CDR2 SVGAGI (reference sequence). CDR3 residues: CASSYWGGQPQHF. CDR3 in DNA: TGTGCCAGCAGTTACTGGGGGGGGCAGCCCCAGCATTTT.

This clonotype was counted only a few times. The chain joins TRBV24-1 to TRBJ2-2; unclear D gene. The CDR3 totals 12 residues. V lost 5 bases and J 7 bases, leaving 7 bases between the germline ends. Germline V gene lookup returns CDR1 KGHDR and CDR2 SFDVKD. The CDR3 loop is CATSVRVGELFF. The CDR3 coding sequence is TGTGCCACCAGTGTCAGAGTCGGGGAGCTGTTTTTT.

There are a few counts of this clonotype. The chain couples TRBV12-3 or TRBV12-4 to TRBJ2-7; D might be TRBD1 (6 bases). V lost 5 bases, J lost 6 bases, and 14 bases lay in between. The CDR3 has 13 residues. The DNA of the CDR3 is TGTGCCAGCAGTCAGGGCCCGACAGGCGAGCAGTACTTC. Translated, it gives CASSQGPTGEQYF.

The genes are TRBV19 and TRBJ1-2, with a weak D call TRBD1 (5 bases). With 11 bases removed from V and 4 bases from J, the gap between germline ends came to 8 bases. This CDR3 is 10 amino acids long. Germline CDR1 LNHDA, CDR2 SQIVND (reference sequence). CDR3 loop: CASGPYGYTF. CDR3 bases: TGTGCCTCAGGGCCCTATGGCTACACCTTC.

The V gene is TRBV6-1, the J gene TRBJ2-5, with 9 positions matching TRBD1. The germline gives CDR1 MNHNS, CDR2 SASEGT. This CDR3 is 13 amino acids long. V trimming: 8 bases; J trimming: 4 bases; junction bases outside the gene matches: 5. The CDR3 spells CASERDRVETQYF. CDR3 DNA sequence: TGTGCCAGCGAACGGGACAGGGTAGAGACCCAGTACTTC.

V and J are TRBV15 and TRBJ2-2; possibly TRBD1 or TRBD2 for D (5 bases each). This CDR3 is built from 13 residues. Per the germline V gene, CDR1 is LNHNV and CDR2 is YYDKDF (reference sequence). V was clipped by 0 bases and J by 9 bases, with 8 bases between them. Here the CDR3 DNA reads TGTGCCACCAGCAGAGAGGGGGAACGGGAGCTGTTTTTT. It translates to CATSREGERELFF.

The chain carries TRBV28 and TRBJ2-1; the D is unclear. Germline CDR1 MDHEN, CDR2 SYDVKM. The V and J ends lost 6 bases and 4 bases respectively, with 19 bases between them. CDR3 size: 16 residues. The CDR3 is CASSSIQARVYNEQFF. CDR3 sequence (DNA): TGTGCCAGCAGCTCCATCCAAGCACGGGTTTACAATGAGCAGTTCTTC.

The V and J genes are TRBV15 and TRBJ1-6, with D possibly matching TRBD1 (5 bases). Germline V gene lookup returns CDR1 LNHNV and CDR2 YYDKDF (reference sequence). CDR3 length equals 14 residues. The ends were cut back, 2 bases at V and 7 bases at J, with 9 bases in the middle. DNA of the CDR3: TGTGCCACCAGCAGATCAGGGTGGAATTCACCCCTCCACTTT. Residues: CATSRSGWNSPLHF.

The chain uses TRBV12-3 or TRBV12-4 and TRBJ2-7; D is undetermined. The CDR3 runs to 13 residues. Trimming removed 2 bases from V and 4 bases from J, with 9 bases in between. The CDR3 is CASSLMSGYEQYF. CDR3 coding DNA: TGTGCCAGCAGTTTAATGAGTGGGTACGAGCAGTACTTC.

The chain joins TRBV7-2 to TRBJ2-3, with D perhaps matching TRBD2 (6 bases). Germline V gene lookup returns CDR1 SGHTA and CDR2 FQGNSA. The CDR3 extends over 15 amino acids. The V end lost 3 bases, the J end lost 1 base, and 11 bases lay between the germline ends. This CDR3 reads CASSFQSSGTDTQYF. In nucleotides, the CDR3 is TGTGCCAGCAGCTTCCAGTCTAGCGGCACAGATACGCAGTATTTT.

This chain uses TRBV20-1 with TRBJ2-5; 7 bases are a match to TRBD2. There are 12 residues in the CDR3. Germline V lookup: CDR1 DFQATT, CDR2 SNEGSKA (reference sequence). V lost 5 bases and J lost 7; bases outside the gene matches: 7. The CDR3 spells CSAPRPGGTQYF. CDR3 DNA sequence: TGCAGTGCTCCTCGCCCGGGGGGGACCCAGTACTTC.

As for this clonotype: A junction boundary mismatches the germline segment, possibly from a read error. This chain uses TRBV7-9 with TRBJ1-2, with D possibly being TRBD1 (5 bases). Germline CDR1 SEHNR, CDR2 FQNEAQ (reference sequence). This CDR3 spans 12 amino acids. The CDR3 region is CASSLAKGPSLF. The CDR3 bases are TGTGCCAGCAGCTTAGCGAAGGGACCGTCACTGTTC.

J is TRBJ2-7 and V is TRBV19; D is perhaps TRBD1 or TRBD2 (5 bases each). Trimming took off 6 bases at V and 9 bases at J, with 18 bases between the two ends. This CDR3 contains 13 residues. Germline V CDR1 and CDR2: LNHDA, SQIVND (reference sequence). The CDR3 here is CASSPRDRAVQYF. CDR3 coding DNA: TGTGCCAGTAGCCCCCGGGACCGGGCAGTGCAGTACTTC.

This clonotype was counted a single time. The chain links TRBV5-1 to TRBJ2-7; D call uncertain. The CDR3 covers 14 residues. V lost 3 bases, J lost 4 bases, and 14 bases lay in between. Germline V gene sequence: CDR1 SGHRS, CDR2 YFSETQ. The CDR3 protein is CASSYTYRGYEQYF. The DNA for the CDR3 is TGCGCCAGCAGCTATACGTATCGAGGTTACGAGCAGTACTTC.

The rearrangement joins TRBV9 to TRBJ1-1; D is uncertain. This CDR3 is built from 13 residues. Trimming cost V 1 base and J 2 bases, with 6 bases left between them. Germline CDR1 reads SGDLS; CDR2 reads YYNGEE. CDR3: CASSVKSNTEAFF. The CDR3 DNA reads TGTGCCAGCAGCGTAAAATCCAACACTGAAGCTTTCTTT.

The chain links TRBV18 to TRBJ1-1; D is ambiguous. Trimming took 5 bases from V and 4 from J, leaving 11 bases between them. This CDR3 region has 13 residues. Germline V CDR1 and CDR2: KGHSH, LQKENI. The CDR3 spells CASSSTLGTEAFF. DNA of the CDR3: TGTGCCAGCTCATCGACTCTCGGCACTGAAGCTTTCTTT.

This clonotype was counted a few times. The chain couples TRBV28 to TRBJ2-7; D call uncertain. CDR1 is MDHEN and CDR2 is SYDVKM in the germline V gene. This CDR3 has 14 residues. The V gene lost 2 bases and the J gene lost 1 base, with 9 bases spanning the gap. DNA for the CDR3: TGTGCCAGCAGTTTAGGGCTACCGTCCTACGAGCAGTACTTC. This sequence encodes CASSLGLPSYEQYF. The full variable domain, its missing parts supplied by reference TRBV28 and TRBJ2-7, is DVKVTQSSRYLVKRTGEKVFLECVQDMDHENMFWYRQDPGLGLRLIYFSYDVKMKEKGDIPEGYSVSREKKERFSLILESASTNQTSMYLCASSLGLPSYEQYFGPGTRLTVT.

This chain links TRBV15 with TRBJ1-5; the D is unclear. The V gene lost 1 base and the J gene lost 7 bases, with 5 bases spanning the gap. The CDR3 extends over 12 amino acids. Germline V gene sequence: CDR1 LNHNV, CDR2 YYDKDF (reference sequence). The CDR3 loop reads CATSRGGQPQHF. In nucleotides, the CDR3 is TGTGCCACCAGCAGAGGGGGACAGCCCCAGCATTTT.